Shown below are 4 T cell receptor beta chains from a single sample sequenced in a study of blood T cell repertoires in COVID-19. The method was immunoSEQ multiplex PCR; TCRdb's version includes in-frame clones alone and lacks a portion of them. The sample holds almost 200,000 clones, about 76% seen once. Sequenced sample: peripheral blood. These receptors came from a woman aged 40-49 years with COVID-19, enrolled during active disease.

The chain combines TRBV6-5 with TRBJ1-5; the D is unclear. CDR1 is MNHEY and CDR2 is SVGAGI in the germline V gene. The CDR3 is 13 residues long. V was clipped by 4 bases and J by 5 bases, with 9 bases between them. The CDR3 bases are TGTGCCAGCAGTTTCGCGCTCCATCAGCCCCAGCATTTT. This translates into CASSFALHQPQHF.

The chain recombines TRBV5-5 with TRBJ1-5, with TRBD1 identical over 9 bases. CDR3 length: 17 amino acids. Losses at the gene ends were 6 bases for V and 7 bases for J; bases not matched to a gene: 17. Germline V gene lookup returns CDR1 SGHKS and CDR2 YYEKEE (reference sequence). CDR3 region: CASNPMPGQGAGQPQHF. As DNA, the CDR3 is TGTGCCAGCAACCCCATGCCGGGACAGGGTGCTGGGCAGCCCCAGCATTTT.

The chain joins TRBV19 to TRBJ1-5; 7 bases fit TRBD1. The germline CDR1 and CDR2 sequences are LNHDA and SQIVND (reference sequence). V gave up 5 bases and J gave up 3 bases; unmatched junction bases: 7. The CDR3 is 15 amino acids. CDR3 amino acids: CASSPRTGFNQPQHF. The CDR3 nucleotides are TGTGCCAGTAGTCCACGGACAGGTTTCAATCAGCCCCAGCATTTT.

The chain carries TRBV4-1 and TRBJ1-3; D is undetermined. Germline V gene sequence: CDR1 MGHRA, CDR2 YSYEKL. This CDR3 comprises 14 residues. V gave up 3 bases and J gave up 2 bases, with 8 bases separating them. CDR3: CASSQPGAGNTIYF. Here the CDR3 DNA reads TGCGCCAGCAGCCAGCCCGGGGCTGGAAACACCATATATTTT.